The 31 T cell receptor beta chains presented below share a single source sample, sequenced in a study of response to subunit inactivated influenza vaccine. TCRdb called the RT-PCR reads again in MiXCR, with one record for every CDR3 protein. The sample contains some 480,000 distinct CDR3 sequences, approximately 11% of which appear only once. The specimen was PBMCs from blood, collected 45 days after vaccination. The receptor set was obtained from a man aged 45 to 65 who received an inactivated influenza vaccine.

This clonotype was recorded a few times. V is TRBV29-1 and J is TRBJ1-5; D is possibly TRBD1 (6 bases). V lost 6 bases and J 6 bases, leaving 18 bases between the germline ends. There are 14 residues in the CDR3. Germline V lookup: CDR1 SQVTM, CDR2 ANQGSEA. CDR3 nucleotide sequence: TGCAGCGTCAAGAGGGGGGGCTCGGGTCAGCCCCAGCATTTT. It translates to CSVKRGGSGQPQHF. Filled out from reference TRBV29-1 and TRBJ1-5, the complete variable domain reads SAVISQKPSRDICQRGTSLTIQCQVDSQVTMMFWYRQQPGQSLTLIATANQGSEATYESGFVIDKFPISRPNLTFSTLTVSNMSPEDSSIYLCSVKRGGSGQPQHFGDGTRLSIL.

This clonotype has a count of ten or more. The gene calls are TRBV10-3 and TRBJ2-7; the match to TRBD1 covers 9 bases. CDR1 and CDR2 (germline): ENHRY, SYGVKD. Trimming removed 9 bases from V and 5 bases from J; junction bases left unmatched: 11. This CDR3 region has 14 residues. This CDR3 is CAITPGQGRDEQYF. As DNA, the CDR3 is TGTGCCATAACCCCGGGACAGGGACGGGACGAGCAGTACTTC.

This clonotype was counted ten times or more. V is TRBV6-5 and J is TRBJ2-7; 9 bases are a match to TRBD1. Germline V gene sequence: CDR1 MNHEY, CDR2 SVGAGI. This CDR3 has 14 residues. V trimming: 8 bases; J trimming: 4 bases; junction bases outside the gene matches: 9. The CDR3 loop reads CASEFTGQGYEQYF. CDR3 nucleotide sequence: TGTGCCAGCGAGTTTACGGGACAGGGTTACGAGCAGTACTTC.

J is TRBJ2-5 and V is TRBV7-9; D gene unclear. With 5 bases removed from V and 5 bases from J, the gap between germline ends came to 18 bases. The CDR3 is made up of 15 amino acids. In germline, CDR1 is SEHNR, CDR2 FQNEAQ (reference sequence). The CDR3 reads CASSPTSSRTETQYF. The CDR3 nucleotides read TGTGCCAGCAGCCCCACGTCGAGCCGGACGGAGACCCAGTACTTC. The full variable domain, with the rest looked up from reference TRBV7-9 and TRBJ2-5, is DTGVSQNPRHKITKRGQNVTFRCDPISEHNRLYWYRQTLGQGPEFLTYFQNEAQLEKSRLLSDRFSAERPKGSFSTLEIQRTEQGDSAMYLCASSPTSSRTETQYFGPGTRLLVL.

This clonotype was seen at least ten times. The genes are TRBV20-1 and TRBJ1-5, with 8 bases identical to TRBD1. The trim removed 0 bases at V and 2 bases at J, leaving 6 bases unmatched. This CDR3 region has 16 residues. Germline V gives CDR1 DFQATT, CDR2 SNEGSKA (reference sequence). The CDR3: CSARDTGGAGNQPQHF. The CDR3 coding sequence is TGCAGTGCTAGAGATACAGGGGGTGCGGGCAATCAGCCCCAGCATTTT.

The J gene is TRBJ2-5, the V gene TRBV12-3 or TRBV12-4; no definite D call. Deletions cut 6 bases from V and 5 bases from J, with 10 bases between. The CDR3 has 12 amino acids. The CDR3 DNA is TGTGCCAGCAGGGATATTCTGGAGACCCAGTACTTC. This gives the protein CASRDILETQYF.

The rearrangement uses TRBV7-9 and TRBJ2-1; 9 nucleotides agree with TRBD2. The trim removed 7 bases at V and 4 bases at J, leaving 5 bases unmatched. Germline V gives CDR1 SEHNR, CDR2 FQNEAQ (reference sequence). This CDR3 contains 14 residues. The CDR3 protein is CASTVAGVYNEQFF. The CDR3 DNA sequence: TGTGCCAGCACCGTAGCGGGGGTTTACAATGAGCAGTTCTTC.

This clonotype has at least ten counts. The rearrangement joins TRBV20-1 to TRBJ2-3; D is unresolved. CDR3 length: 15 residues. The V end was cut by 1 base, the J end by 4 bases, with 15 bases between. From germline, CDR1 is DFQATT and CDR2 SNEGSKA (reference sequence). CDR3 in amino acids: CSARGARMVSDTQYF. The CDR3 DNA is TGCAGTGCTAGAGGGGCCCGGATGGTCTCAGATACGCAGTATTTT.

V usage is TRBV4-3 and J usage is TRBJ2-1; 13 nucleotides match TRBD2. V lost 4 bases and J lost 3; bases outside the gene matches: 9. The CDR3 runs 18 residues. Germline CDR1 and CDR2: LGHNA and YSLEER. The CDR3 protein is CASSLTALAGGLYNEQFF. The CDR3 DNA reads TGCGCCAGCAGCCTTACGGCACTAGCGGGGGGGCTCTACAATGAGCAGTTCTTC.

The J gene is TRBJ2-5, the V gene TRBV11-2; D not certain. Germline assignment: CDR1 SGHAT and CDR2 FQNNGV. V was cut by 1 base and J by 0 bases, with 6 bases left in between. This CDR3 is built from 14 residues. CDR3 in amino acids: CASSLGVYQETQYF. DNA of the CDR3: TGTGCCAGCAGCTTAGGGGTCTACCAAGAGACCCAGTACTTC.

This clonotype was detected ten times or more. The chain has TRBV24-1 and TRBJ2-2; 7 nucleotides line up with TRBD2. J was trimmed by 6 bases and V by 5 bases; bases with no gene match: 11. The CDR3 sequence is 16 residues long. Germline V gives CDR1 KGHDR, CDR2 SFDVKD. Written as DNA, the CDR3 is TGTGCCACCAGTGCCCCGGGGAGGGGTAACGCCGGGGAGCTGTTTTTT. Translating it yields CATSAPGRGNAGELFF.

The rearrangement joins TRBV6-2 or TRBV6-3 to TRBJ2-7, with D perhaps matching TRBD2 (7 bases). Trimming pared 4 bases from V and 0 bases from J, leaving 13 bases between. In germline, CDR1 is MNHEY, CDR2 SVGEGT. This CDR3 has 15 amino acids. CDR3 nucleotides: TGTGCCAGCAGTTTCCTCGGGGGGCCCTCCTACGAGCAGTACTTC. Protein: CASSFLGGPSYEQYF.

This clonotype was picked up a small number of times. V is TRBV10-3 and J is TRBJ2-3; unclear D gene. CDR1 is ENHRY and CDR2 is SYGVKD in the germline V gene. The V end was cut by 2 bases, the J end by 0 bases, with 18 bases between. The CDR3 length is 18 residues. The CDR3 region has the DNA TGTGCCATCAGTGAGCACAGCCCAAACGACCTTAGCACAGATACGCAGTATTTT. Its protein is CAISEHSPNDLSTDTQYF.

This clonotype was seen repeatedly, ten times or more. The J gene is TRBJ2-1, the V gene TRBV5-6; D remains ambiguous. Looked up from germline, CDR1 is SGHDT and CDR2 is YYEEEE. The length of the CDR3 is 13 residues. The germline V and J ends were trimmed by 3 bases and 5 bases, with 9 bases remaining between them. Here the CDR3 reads CASSSGRNNEQFF. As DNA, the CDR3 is TGTGCCAGCAGCTCAGGCCGAAACAATGAGCAGTTCTTC. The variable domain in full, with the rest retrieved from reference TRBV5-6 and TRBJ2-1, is DAGVTQSPTHLIKTRGQQVTLRCSPKSGHDTVSWYQQALGQGPQFIFQYYEEEERQRGNFPDRFSGHQFPNYSSELNVNALLLGDSALYLCASSSGRNNEQFFGPGTRLTVL.

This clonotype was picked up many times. CDR3 DNA: TGTGCCAGCAGCGCGACTACCCTCCTATACAATGAGCAGTTCTTC. It codes for CASSATTLLYNEQFF. This sequence joins TRBV5-6 and TRBJ2-1, with D maybe TRBD2 (5 bases). The germline V gene has CDR1 SGHDT and CDR2 YYEEEE. The CDR3 covers 15 residues. Trimming took off 4 bases at V and 4 bases at J, with 15 bases between the two ends.

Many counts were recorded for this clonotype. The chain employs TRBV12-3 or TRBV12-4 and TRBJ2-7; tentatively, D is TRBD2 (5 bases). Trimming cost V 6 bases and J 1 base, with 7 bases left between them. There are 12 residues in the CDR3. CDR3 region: CASSRDSYEQYF. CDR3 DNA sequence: TGTGCCAGCAGCCGGGATTCCTACGAGCAGTACTTC.

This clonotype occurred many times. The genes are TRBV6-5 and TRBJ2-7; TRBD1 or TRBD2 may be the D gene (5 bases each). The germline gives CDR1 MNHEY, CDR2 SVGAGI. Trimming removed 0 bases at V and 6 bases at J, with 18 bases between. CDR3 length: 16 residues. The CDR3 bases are TGTGCCAGCAGTTACTCGATGCTCTCAGGGAGCGGCGAGCAGTACTTC. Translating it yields CASSYSMLSGSGEQYF.

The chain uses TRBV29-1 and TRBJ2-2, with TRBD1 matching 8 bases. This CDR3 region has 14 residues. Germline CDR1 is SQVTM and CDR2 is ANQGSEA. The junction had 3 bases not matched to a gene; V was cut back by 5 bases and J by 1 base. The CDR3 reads CSVRTGQNTGELFF. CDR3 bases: TGCAGCGTTCGGACAGGGCAGAACACCGGGGAGCTGTTTTTT.

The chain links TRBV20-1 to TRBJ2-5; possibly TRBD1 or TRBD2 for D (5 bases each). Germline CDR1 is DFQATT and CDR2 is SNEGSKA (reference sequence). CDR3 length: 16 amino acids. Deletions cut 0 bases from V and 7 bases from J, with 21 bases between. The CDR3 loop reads CSARDRRGTTLATQYF. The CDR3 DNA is TGCAGTGCTAGAGATCGAAGAGGGACCACATTAGCGACCCAGTACTTC.

Here the CDR3 reads CASSPHGYVEPQHF. CDR3 DNA: TGTGCCAGCAGCCCCCACGGGTATGTGGAGCCCCAGCATTTT. The rearrangement joins TRBV28 to TRBJ1-5; D gene unclear. The germline CDR1 and CDR2 sequences are MDHEN and SYDVKM. V dropped 6 bases and J dropped 8 bases, with 17 bases sitting between them. This CDR3 comprises 14 residues.

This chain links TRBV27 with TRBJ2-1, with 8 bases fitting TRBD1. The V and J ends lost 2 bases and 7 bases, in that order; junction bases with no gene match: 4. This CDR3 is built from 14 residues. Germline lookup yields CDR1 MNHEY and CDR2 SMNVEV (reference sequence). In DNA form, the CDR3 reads TGTGCCAGCAGTTTAATGACAGGGGTGAATGAGCAGTTCTTC. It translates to CASSLMTGVNEQFF.

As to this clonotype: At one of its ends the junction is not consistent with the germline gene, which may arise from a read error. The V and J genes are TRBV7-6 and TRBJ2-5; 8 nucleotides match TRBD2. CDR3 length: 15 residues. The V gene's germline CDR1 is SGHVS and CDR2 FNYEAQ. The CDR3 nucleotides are TGTGACAGCAGCACCTTAGCGGGGTCTCCAGAGACCCAGTACTTC. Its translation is CDSSTLAGSPETQYF.

Here the CDR3 reads CAIRRPGPAYAGELFF. The CDR3 nucleotides read TGTGCCATCAGGAGACCGGGGCCTGCGTACGCCGGGGAGCTGTTTTTT. The chain combines TRBV10-3 with TRBJ2-2; D might be TRBD1 or TRBD2, each matching 5 bases. The CDR3 loop spans 16 amino acids. With 6 bases removed from V and 6 bases from J, the gap between germline ends came to 20 bases. Germline V CDR1 and CDR2: ENHRY, SYGVKD.

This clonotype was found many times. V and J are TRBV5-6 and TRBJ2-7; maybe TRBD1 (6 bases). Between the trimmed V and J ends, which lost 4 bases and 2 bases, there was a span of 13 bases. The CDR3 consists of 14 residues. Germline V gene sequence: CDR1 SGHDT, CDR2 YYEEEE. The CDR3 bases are TGTGCCAGCAGCGGCCTACAGGGAGCCTACGAGCAGTACTTC. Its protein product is CASSGLQGAYEQYF.

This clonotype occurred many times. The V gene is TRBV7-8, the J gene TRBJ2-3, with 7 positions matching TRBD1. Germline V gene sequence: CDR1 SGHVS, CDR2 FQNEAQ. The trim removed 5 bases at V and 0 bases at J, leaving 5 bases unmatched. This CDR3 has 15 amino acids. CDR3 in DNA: TGTGCCAGCAGCCCGCGACAGGGAAGCACAGATACGCAGTATTTT. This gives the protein CASSPRQGSTDTQYF.

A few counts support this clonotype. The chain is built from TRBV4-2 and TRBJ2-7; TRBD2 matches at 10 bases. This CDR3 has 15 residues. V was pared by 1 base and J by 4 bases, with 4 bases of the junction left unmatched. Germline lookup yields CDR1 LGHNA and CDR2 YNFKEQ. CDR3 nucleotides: TGTGCCAGCAGCCAAGCCTTGACTAGCGGGTACGAGCAGTACTTC. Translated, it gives CASSQALTSGYEQYF.

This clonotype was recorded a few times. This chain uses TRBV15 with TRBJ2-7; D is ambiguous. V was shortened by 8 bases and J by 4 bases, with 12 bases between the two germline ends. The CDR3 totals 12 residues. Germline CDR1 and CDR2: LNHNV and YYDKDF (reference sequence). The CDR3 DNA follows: TGTGCCACCGGAGACTTGGGATACGAGCAGTACTTC. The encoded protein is CATGDLGYEQYF. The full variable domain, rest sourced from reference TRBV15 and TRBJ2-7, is DAMVIQNPRYQVTQFGKPVTLSCSQTLNHNVMYWYQQKSSQAPKLLFHYYDKDFNNEADTPDNFQSRRPNTSFCFLDIRSPGLGDTAMYLCATGDLGYEQYFGPGTRLTVT.

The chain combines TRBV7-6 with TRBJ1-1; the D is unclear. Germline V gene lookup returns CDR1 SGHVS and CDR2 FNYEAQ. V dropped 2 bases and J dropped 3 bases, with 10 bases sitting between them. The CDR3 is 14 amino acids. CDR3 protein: CASSLIGYDTEAFF. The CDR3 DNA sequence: TGTGCCAGCAGCTTAATAGGGTATGACACTGAAGCTTTCTTT. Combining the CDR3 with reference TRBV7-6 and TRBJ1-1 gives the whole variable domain GAGVSQSPRYKVTKRGQDVALRCDPISGHVSLYWYRQALGQGPEFLTYFNYEAQQDKSGLPNDRFSAERPEGSISTLTIQRTEQRDSAMYRCASSLIGYDTEAFFGQGTRLTVV.

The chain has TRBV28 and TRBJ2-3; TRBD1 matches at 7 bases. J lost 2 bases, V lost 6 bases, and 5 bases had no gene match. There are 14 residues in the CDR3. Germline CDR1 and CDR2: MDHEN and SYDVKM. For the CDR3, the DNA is TGTGCCAGCAGCCAAGGGACAGACACAGATACGCAGTATTTT. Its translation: CASSQGTDTDTQYF.

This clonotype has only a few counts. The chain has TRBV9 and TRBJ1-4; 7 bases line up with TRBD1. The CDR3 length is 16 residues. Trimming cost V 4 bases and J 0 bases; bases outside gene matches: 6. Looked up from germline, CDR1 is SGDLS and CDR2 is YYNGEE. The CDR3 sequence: CASSPPGTATNEKLFF. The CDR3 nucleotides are TGTGCCAGCAGCCCCCCCGGGACAGCAACTAATGAAAAACTGTTTTTT. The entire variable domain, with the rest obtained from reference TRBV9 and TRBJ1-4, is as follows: DSGVTQTPKHLITATGQRVTLRCSPRSGDLSVYWYQQSLDQGLQFLIQYYNGEERAKGNILERFSAQQFPDLHSELNLSSLELGDSALYFCASSPPGTATNEKLFFGSGTQLSVL.

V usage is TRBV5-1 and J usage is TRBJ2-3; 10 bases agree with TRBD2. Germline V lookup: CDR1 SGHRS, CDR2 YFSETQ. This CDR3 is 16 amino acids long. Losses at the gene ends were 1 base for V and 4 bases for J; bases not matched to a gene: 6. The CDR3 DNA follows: TGCGCCAGCAGCTTGCGCTCTAGCGGGGGCCCAGATACGCAGTATTTT. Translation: CASSLRSSGGPDTQYF.